This is a list of T cell receptor beta chains from one sample in a study of blood T cell repertoires in COVID-19. Method: immunoSEQ multiplex PCR; TCRdb's copy keeps in-frame clones and lacks some. The sample includes 150,000 to 200,000 clones, around 90% of them seen just once. The sequencing input was peripheral blood. These receptors all stem from a human donor in a cohort sampled during active COVID-19. The CDR3 runs from the conserved cysteine through the conserved F or W. The order of the fields is J gene, D gene, V gene, clone size, CDR3 protein, CDR3 DNA. D genes are given only for firm matches. A clone size is listed for some rows: how often the clone was seen (once, few, many), or a class if it is expanded.

TRBJ1-1	.	TRBV11-3	once	CASSLTGRGTEAFF	TGTGCCAGCAGCTTAACAGGGCGGGGGACTGAAGCTTTCTTT
TRBJ2-2	.	TRBV2	.	CASRGDGGNTGELFF	TGTGCCAGCAGGGGGGACGGGGGGAACACCGGGGAGCTGTTTTTT
TRBJ2-1	.	TRBV9	.	CASSTNDRGNEQFF	TGTGCCAGCAGCACCAACGATCGGGGCAATGAGCAGTTCTTC
TRBJ2-7	.	TRBV12-2	once	CASRFLGGLAGEYEQYF	TGTGCAAGTCGCTTTCTTGGGGGACTAGCGGGAGAGTACGAGCAGTACTTC
TRBJ2-3	TRBD1	TRBV28	.	CASIRDRVADTQYF	TGTGCCAGCATCCGGGACAGGGTGGCAGATACGCAGTATTTT
TRBJ2-5	.	TRBV7-2	.	CASSLTGRRDQETQYF	TGTGCCAGCAGCTTAACGGGGCGGCGGGATCAAGAGACCCAGTACTTC
TRBJ1-5	TRBD1	TRBV19	.	CASSNMGQGRNQPQHF	TGTGCCAGTAGTAACATGGGACAGGGGAGGAATCAGCCCCAGCATTTT
TRBJ2-7	.	TRBV19	.	CASSIAGGYEQYF	TGTGCCAGTAGTATAGCTGGCGGGTACGAGCAGTACTTC
TRBJ2-7	TRBD2	TRBV7-6	.	CASSRGRGEQYF	TGTGCCAGCAGCCGAGGGAGGGGCGAGCAGTACTTC
TRBJ2-7	TRBD2	TRBV2	.	CASSEGRGTYEQYF	TGTGCCAGCAGTGAGGGGCGGGGGACCTACGAGCAGTACTTC
TRBJ2-3	TRBD2	TRBV3-1/TRBV3-2	.	CASSQVPLLAVNTDTQYF	TGTGCCAGCAGCCAAGTGCCCCTCCTAGCGGTTAACACAGATACGCAGTATTTT
TRBJ2-7	.	TRBV20-1	once	CSAETTGEQYF	TGCAGTGCTGAGACGACGGGCGAGCAGTACTTC
TRBJ1-2	TRBD1	TRBV5-1	.	CASSWGQRGFNYGYTF	TGCGCCAGCAGCTGGGGACAGAGGGGGTTTAACTATGGCTACACCTTC
TRBJ2-5	TRBD2	TRBV27	.	CASSSRTSGGYKKETQYF	TGTGCCAGCAGTTCCCGGACTAGCGGGGGCTACAAAAAAGAGACCCAGTACTTC
TRBJ2-3	TRBD1	TRBV19	.	CASSIRTGESDTQYF	TGTGCCAGTAGTATAAGGACAGGGGAGTCAGATACGCAGTATTTT
TRBJ1-5	TRBD1	TRBV6-5	.	CAGAGGINQPQHF	TGTGCCGGCGCAGGGGGCATTAATCAGCCCCAGCATTTT